The 10 T cell receptor beta chains below were found in one sample sequenced in a study of human T cells and chemical hapten exposure. Each CDR3 protein gets one entry after TCRdb re-called the RACE reads with MiXCR. Of around 130,000 distinct CDR3 sequences in the sample, 8.5% to 9.5% were seen once. As for time point: healthy volunteer bleed at 2 weeks. The authors extracted total RNA from unfractionated whole blood. Sequences were obtained from whole blood. These receptors originate from a male donor in good health. Some clones in this sample may be carry-over from other donors' samples.

The genes are TRBV27 and TRBJ1-6, with D possibly TRBD1 on 5 matching bases. Germline V CDR1 and CDR2: MNHEY, SMNVEV (reference sequence). The CDR3 is 12 residues long. Trimming left V 2 bases short and J 13 bases short, with 9 bases between. The CDR3 DNA reads as TGTGCCAGCAGTTTAAAAGGGGAGCCCCTCCACTTT. It encodes CASSLKGEPLHF.

This clonotype was recorded a few times. This rearrangement joins TRBV6-2 or TRBV6-3 to TRBJ1-1; possibly TRBD1 for D (6 bases). Deletions cut 5 bases from V and 8 bases from J, with 12 bases between. There are 12 residues in the CDR3. Germline V gives CDR1 MNHEY, CDR2 SVGEGT. The CDR3 sequence: CASSEPGQEAFF. As DNA, the CDR3 is TGTGCCAGCAGTGAACCGGGACAAGAAGCTTTCTTT.

The chain carries TRBV7-8 and TRBJ1-5, with D possibly being TRBD1 (5 bases). V shed 0 bases and J shed 1 base, with 16 bases lying between them. Germline CDR1 SGHVS, CDR2 FQNEAQ. CDR3 length: 18 amino acids. CDR3 in amino acids: CASSLARSGWGSNQPQHF. The CDR3 nucleotides read TGTGCCAGCAGCTTAGCGCGATCAGGGTGGGGAAGCAATCAGCCCCAGCATTTT.

In its sample, this clonotype was seen a few times. This chain connects TRBV2 to TRBJ2-7; 13 nucleotides match TRBD2. Per the germline V gene, CDR1 is SNHLY and CDR2 is FYNNEI. This CDR3 contains 17 residues. Unmatched junction bases numbered 12, after V lost 4 bases and J lost 6 bases. The DNA for the CDR3 is TGTGCCAGCAGTGGCCAACGGACTAGCGGGGGTAGGAGCGAGCAGTACTTC. Translating gives CASSGQRTSGGRSEQYF. Together with reference TRBV2 and TRBJ2-7, the CDR3 gives the full variable domain: EPEVTQTPSHQVTQMGQEVILRCVPISNHLYFYWYRQILGQKVEFLVSFYNNEISEKSEIFDDQFSVERPDGSNFTLKIRSTKLEDSAMYFCASSGQRTSGGRSEQYFGPGTRLTVT.

This clonotype has only a few counts. V usage is TRBV6-1 and J usage is TRBJ1-1; TRBD1 matches at 10 bases. The V segment lost 3 bases and the J segment 5 bases; nucleotides outside the gene matches: 15. The CDR3 is made up of 18 amino acids. In germline, CDR1 is MNHNS, CDR2 SASEGT. The CDR3 DNA reads as TGTGCCAGCAGTGAGATCCGGGACAGGGGTAATAGGAGAACTGAAGCTTTCTTT. Protein sequence: CASSEIRDRGNRRTEAFF.

This clonotype was found a few times. The chain couples TRBV7-9 to TRBJ2-2; a possible D gene is TRBD1 (6 bases). This CDR3 contains 15 residues. Germline V CDR1 and CDR2: SEHNR, FQNEAQ (reference sequence). V was trimmed by 5 bases and J by 3 bases, leaving 13 bases between them. CDR3 in amino acids: CASSMRQAYTGELFF. The CDR3, as DNA: TGTGCCAGCAGCATGAGACAGGCGTACACCGGGGAGCTGTTTTTT.

This clonotype was counted ten times or more. The chain couples TRBV12-3 or TRBV12-4 to TRBJ2-6; the D call may be TRBD1 or TRBD2 (5 bases each). The CDR3 contains 18 residues. V was trimmed by 6 bases and J by 4 bases, leaving 22 bases between them. The CDR3 is CASRPRGRAQQGANVLTF. The CDR3, as DNA: TGTGCCAGCAGGCCTCGGGGCAGGGCCCAGCAAGGGGCCAACGTCCTGACTTTC.

This clonotype came up a few times. The chain has TRBV7-9 and TRBJ1-2, with D possibly being TRBD1 (6 bases). CDR1 and CDR2 from the germline V gene are SEHNR and FQNEAQ (reference sequence). The germline V and J ends were trimmed by 5 bases and 4 bases, with 11 bases remaining between them. This CDR3 has 13 residues. The CDR3: CASSADSVYGYTF. The CDR3 nucleotides read TGTGCCAGCAGCGCGGACAGCGTCTATGGCTACACCTTC.

The chain carries TRBV7-8 and TRBJ2-5, with 7 bases fitting TRBD2. Germline V gene data show CDR1 as SGHVS and CDR2 as FQNEAQ. V trimming: 4 bases; J trimming: 6 bases; junction bases outside the gene matches: 14. The CDR3 covers 16 residues. Here the CDR3 reads CASSSHASGGVKTQYF. DNA of the CDR3: TGTGCCAGCAGCTCCCACGCTAGCGGAGGGGTAAAGACCCAGTACTTC. Filled out from reference TRBV7-8 and TRBJ2-5, the complete variable domain reads GAGVSQSPRYKVAKRGQDVALRCDPISGHVSLFWYQQALGQGPEFLTYFQNEAQLDKSGLPSDRFFAERPEGSVSTLKIQRTQQEDSAVYLCASSSHASGGVKTQYFGPGTRLLVL.

Many counts were recorded for this clonotype. The V call is TRBV12-3 or TRBV12-4, the J call TRBJ1-5; D remains ambiguous. The CDR3 loop spans 15 amino acids. Trimming pared 4 bases from V and 1 base from J, leaving 11 bases between. The CDR3 sequence: CASSSMPRSNQPQHF. The CDR3 DNA reads as TGTGCCAGCAGTTCAATGCCAAGAAGCAATCAGCCCCAGCATTTT.